The next 24 T cell receptor beta chains were all read from a single sample in a study of technical replicates of blood from a handful of donors. Some clones are missing from TCRdb's copy, which holds only in-frame ones; the method was immunoSEQ multiplex PCR. In the table there are approximately 81,000 clones, approximately 78% of which are singletons. The sequenced sample consisted of PBMCs. These receptors were collected from a human donor in good health. Some clones in this sample may be carry-over from other donors' samples.

The CDR3 spells CASSNDRGSNQPQHF. CDR3 bases: TGTGCCAGTAGTAACGATAGGGGCAGCAATCAGCCCCAGCATTTT. The chain links TRBV19 to TRBJ1-5, with D maybe TRBD1 (5 bases). V lost 4 bases and J 1 base, leaving 11 bases between the germline ends. The CDR3 is made up of 15 amino acids. The germline gives CDR1 LNHDA, CDR2 SQIVND (reference sequence).

The chain carries TRBV5-6 and TRBJ1-3; D not certain. The length of the CDR3 is 15 residues. Trimming stripped 4 bases from V and 5 bases from J, with 16 bases between. The germline V gene encodes CDR1 SGHDT and CDR2 YYEEEE. CDR3 region: CASSGGYLTRNTIYF. The CDR3 DNA reads as TGTGCCAGCAGCGGAGGGTATTTAACCCGAAACACCATATATTTT.

This clone was recorded once. The chain links TRBV27 to TRBJ2-3; D possibly corresponds to TRBD2 (7 bases). Trimming left V 2 bases short and J 2 bases short, with 11 bases between. Germline V gives CDR1 MNHEY, CDR2 SMNVEV (reference sequence). CDR3 size: 15 residues. The CDR3, as DNA: TGTGCCAGCAGTTTAAGGGGGGGGAACACAGATACGCAGTATTTT. It translates to CASSLRGGNTDTQYF.

This chain links TRBV7-9 with TRBJ2-5; a weak D match, TRBD1 (5 bases). This CDR3 region has 12 residues. The V end was cut by 6 bases, the J end by 5 bases, with 10 bases between. CDR1 is SEHNR, CDR2 FQNEAQ, per germline (reference sequence). CDR3 DNA: TGTGCCAGCAGTCAACACAGGGAGACCCAGTACTTC. It is translated as CASSQHRETQYF.

V usage is TRBV30 and J usage is TRBJ1-2, with a tentative D call TRBD1 (5 bases). This CDR3 is 16 amino acids long. Trimming pared 0 bases from V and 2 bases from J, leaving 16 bases between. The germline gives CDR1 GTSNPN, CDR2 SVGIG (reference sequence). In DNA, the CDR3 is TGTGCCTGGAGTGTACGGAGAAGGGGCCTCAACTATGGCTACACCTTC. Its protein is CAWSVRRRGLNYGYTF. The entire variable domain, with the rest obtained from reference TRBV30 and TRBJ1-2, is as follows: SQTIHQWPATLVQPVGSPLSLECTVEGTSNPNLYWYRQAAGRGLQLLFYSVGIGQISSEVPQNLSASRPQDRQFILSSKKLLLSDSGFYLCAWSVRRRGLNYGYTFGSGTRLTVV.

The chain employs TRBV4-3 and TRBJ2-5, with 13 bases fitting TRBD2. Per the germline V gene, CDR1 is LGHNA and CDR2 is YSLEER. With V trimmed by 4 bases and J by 11 bases, 10 bases remained unmatched. This CDR3 region has 15 residues. CDR3 sequence (DNA): TGCGCCAGCAGCCGTGGCGGACTAGCGGGGGAGGATCAGTACTTC. Translating gives CASSRGGLAGEDQYF.

The chain uses TRBV2 and TRBJ2-1; 10 bases are a match to TRBD2. The V gene's germline CDR1 is SNHLY and CDR2 FYNNEI. The CDR3 is made up of 14 amino acids. The V gene end was trimmed by 7 bases and the J gene end by 4 bases; junction bases not matched to a gene: 4. This chain's CDR3 is CASTTSGMYNEQFF. Here the CDR3 DNA reads TGTGCCAGCACCACTAGCGGGATGTACAATGAGCAGTTCTTC.

The V and J genes are TRBV5-6 and TRBJ2-5; 13 bases are shared with TRBD2. CDR3 length: 16 amino acids. The germline V gene encodes CDR1 SGHDT and CDR2 YYEEEE. The ends lost 7 bases at V and 5 bases at J; junction bases unmatched: 11. CDR3: CASGLLAGGPWETQYF. The CDR3 DNA sequence: TGTGCCAGCGGCCTACTAGCGGGAGGGCCTTGGGAGACCCAGTACTTC.

CDR3 sequence reads: CASSASRGTTITDTQYF. Written as DNA, the CDR3 is TGTGCCAGCAGCGCCTCCAGGGGGACAACCATCACAGATACGCAGTATTTT. This rearrangement joins TRBV7-2 to TRBJ2-3; 7 positions agree with TRBD1. The CDR3 loop spans 17 amino acids. The V and J ends lost 5 bases and 2 bases, in that order; junction bases with no gene match: 13. CDR1 SGHTA and CDR2 FQGNSA come from the germline V gene.

This clone showed up just a few times. The V and J genes are TRBV27 and TRBJ2-7; TRBD2 is a possible D gene (6 bases). The CDR3 extends over 16 amino acids. In germline, CDR1 is MNHEY, CDR2 SMNVEV (reference sequence). V lost 3 bases, J lost 2 bases, and 17 bases lay in between. CDR3 sequence (DNA): TGTGCCAGCAGTTTCGGTGGTAGTACGGGAGCCTACGAGCAGTACTTC. It specifies CASSFGGSTGAYEQYF.

This clone has only a few counts. The rearrangement links TRBV15 to TRBJ2-5, with D maybe TRBD2 (6 bases). In germline, CDR1 is LNHNV, CDR2 YYDKDF (reference sequence). The V end was cut by 2 bases, the J end by 0 bases, with 13 bases between. The CDR3 extends over 16 amino acids. The DNA of the CDR3 is TGTGCCACCAGCAGATTCCGTAGCGGTTACCAAGAGACCCAGTACTTC. Encoded protein: CATSRFRSGYQETQYF.

This chain uses TRBV27 with TRBJ2-1, with 11 nucleotides matching TRBD2. J gave up 9 bases and V 6 bases, and 7 bases lay outside the gene matches. The CDR3 extends over 14 amino acids. The germline V gene has CDR1 MNHEY and CDR2 SMNVEV (reference sequence). CDR3 in DNA: TGTGCCAGCAGCAACATACTAGCGGGAGTTGAGCAGTTCTTC. Translating gives CASSNILAGVEQFF.

The V and J genes are TRBV19 and TRBJ1-2, with TRBD1 matching over 7 bases. The CDR3 is 15 amino acids. The J segment lost 8 bases and the V segment lost 4 bases, leaving 13 bases of the junction unmatched. In germline, CDR1 is LNHDA, CDR2 SQIVND (reference sequence). The CDR3: CASSTPYRGGRGYTF. The CDR3 DNA is TGTGCCAGTAGTACTCCATACAGGGGCGGACGGGGCTACACCTTC.

This clone has only one observation. CDR3 nucleotide sequence: TGTGCCAGCAGTGTTCAGAGCCCAGGGTGGGGAGAGACCCAGTACTTC. Encoded protein: CASSVQSPGWGETQYF. V gene TRBV6-1 combines with J gene TRBJ2-5; D may be TRBD1 (5 bases). The CDR3 covers 16 residues. Germline V gene data show CDR1 as MNHNS and CDR2 as SASEGT. V gave up 4 bases and J gave up 4 bases, with 19 bases separating them.

The chain carries TRBV5-1 and TRBJ2-3, with 11 bases identical to TRBD1. Germline loops: CDR1 SGHRS, CDR2 YFSETQ. The CDR3 has 15 amino acids. Unmatched junction bases numbered 5, after V lost 4 bases and J lost 4 bases. The CDR3 nucleotides are TGCGCCAGCAGCCCCGGACAGGGGGCCCCAGATACGCAGTATTTT. It specifies CASSPGQGAPDTQYF.

V usage is TRBV5-1 and J usage is TRBJ1-4; the match to TRBD1 covers 7 bases. Germline V gene sequence: CDR1 SGHRS, CDR2 YFSETQ. Losses at the gene ends were 0 bases for V and 4 bases for J; bases not matched to a gene: 0. This CDR3 contains 14 residues. For the CDR3, the DNA is TGCGCCAGCAGCTTGGACAGGGGTAATGAAAAACTGTTTTTT. Translation: CASSLDRGNEKLFF.

This rearrangement joins TRBV28 to TRBJ2-7; a possible D gene is TRBD2 (6 bases). Trimming removed 6 bases at V and 2 bases at J, with 8 bases between. This CDR3 is 12 amino acids long. Germline values: CDR1 MDHEN, CDR2 SYDVKM. CDR3 sequence: CASSWRAYEQYF. The CDR3 DNA reads as TGTGCCAGCAGCTGGAGGGCCTACGAGCAGTACTTC.

V and J are TRBV29-1 and TRBJ2-3, with 12 bases matching TRBD2. The V gene end was trimmed by 6 bases and the J gene end by 6 bases; junction bases not matched to a gene: 10. CDR3 length: 15 amino acids. Looked up from germline, CDR1 is SQVTM and CDR2 is ANQGSEA. CDR3 DNA: TGCAGCGTGGCCCCACTAGCGGGGGGAGGCGATACGCAGTATTTT. Residues: CSVAPLAGGGDTQYF.

The rearrangement joins TRBV5-4 to TRBJ2-5, with 11 bases fitting TRBD1. The V segment lost 4 bases and the J segment 2 bases; nucleotides outside the gene matches: 7. Looked up from germline, CDR1 is SGHNT and CDR2 is YYREEE (reference sequence). The CDR3 is 16 residues long. The CDR3 here is CASSRGQGGEQETQYF. As DNA, the CDR3 is TGTGCCAGCAGCAGGGGACAGGGGGGAGAACAAGAGACCCAGTACTTC.

The chain links TRBV11-2 to TRBJ1-1; D is unclear. Per the germline V gene, CDR1 is SGHAT and CDR2 is FQNNGV. The CDR3 extends over 16 amino acids. With 1 base removed from V and 5 bases from J, the gap between germline ends came to 17 bases. CDR3 loop: CASSLVVPKGGTEAFF. CDR3 DNA sequence: TGTGCCAGCAGCTTAGTGGTTCCCAAGGGAGGAACTGAAGCTTTCTTT.

The chain combines TRBV29-1 with TRBJ1-1, with 8 bases matching TRBD1. The CDR3 extends over 15 amino acids. Per germline, CDR1 SQVTM and CDR2 ANQGSEA. V dropped 2 bases and J dropped 5; count of bases not matched to a gene: 10. In DNA, the CDR3 is TGCAGCGTTGAAAAGGCAGGGGGCGTCCGAACTGAAGCTTTCTTT. Its protein is CSVEKAGGVRTEAFF.

The chain carries TRBV5-1 and TRBJ1-6; D is uncertain. The CDR3 contains 16 residues. CDR1 and CDR2 (germline): SGHRS, YFSETQ. Trimming removed 4 bases at V and 8 bases at J, with 19 bases between. CDR3 sequence: CASSPGWASRHSPLHF. The CDR3 DNA is TGCGCCAGCAGCCCGGGATGGGCGTCCAGGCATTCACCCCTCCACTTT. Full variable domain (missing parts from reference TRBV5-1 and TRBJ1-6): KAGVTQTPRYLIKTRGQQVTLSCSPISGHRSVSWYQQTPGQGLQFLFEYFSETQRNKGNFPGRFSGRQFSNSRSEMNVSTLELGDSALYLCASSPGWASRHSPLHFGNGTRLTVT.

The gene calls are TRBV7-9 and TRBJ2-1, with 7 bases matching TRBD2. CDR3 length: 15 residues. Germline CDR1 SEHNR, CDR2 FQNEAQ (reference sequence). The V gene end was trimmed by 0 bases and the J gene end by 9 bases; junction bases not matched to a gene: 8. The CDR3 region has the DNA TGTGCCAGCAGCTTAGCAAGCGGGATACGTCGTGAGCAGTTCTTC. Translated: CASSLASGIRREQFF.

Turning to this clone: One end of the junction is discordant with germline, which a read error may explain. The J gene is TRBJ1-5, the V gene TRBV30; 7 nucleotides match TRBD1. This CDR3 is 13 amino acids long. Germline assignment: CDR1 GTSNPN and CDR2 SVGIG (reference sequence). The CDR3 DNA sequence: TGTGCCCGGAGTACAGGGGTGGATCAGCCCCAGCATTTT. It encodes CARSTGVDQPQHF.